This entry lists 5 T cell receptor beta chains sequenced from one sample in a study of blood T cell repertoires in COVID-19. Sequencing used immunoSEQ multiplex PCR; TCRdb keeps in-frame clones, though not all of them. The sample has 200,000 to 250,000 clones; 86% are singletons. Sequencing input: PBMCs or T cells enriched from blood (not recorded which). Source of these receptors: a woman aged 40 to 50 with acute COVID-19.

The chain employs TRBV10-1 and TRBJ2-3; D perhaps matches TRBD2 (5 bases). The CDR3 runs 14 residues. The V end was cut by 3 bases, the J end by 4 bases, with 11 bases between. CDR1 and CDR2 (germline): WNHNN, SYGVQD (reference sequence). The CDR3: CASSEGRVADTQYF. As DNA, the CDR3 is TGCGCCAGCAGTGAAGGGCGGGTAGCAGATACGCAGTATTTT.

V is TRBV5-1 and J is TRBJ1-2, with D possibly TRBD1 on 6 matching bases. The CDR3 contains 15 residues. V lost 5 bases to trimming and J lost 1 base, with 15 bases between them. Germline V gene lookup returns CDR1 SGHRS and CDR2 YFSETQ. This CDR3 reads CASRPQTGSNYGYTF. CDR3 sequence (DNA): TGCGCCAGCAGACCCCAAACAGGGAGTAACTATGGCTACACCTTC.

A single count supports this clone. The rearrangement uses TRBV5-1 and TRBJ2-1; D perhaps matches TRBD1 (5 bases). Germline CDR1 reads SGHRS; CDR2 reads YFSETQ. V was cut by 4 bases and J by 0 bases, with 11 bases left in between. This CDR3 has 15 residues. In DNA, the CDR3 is TGCGCCAGCAGCGGGGCACTGAGCTCCTACAATGAGCAGTTCTTC. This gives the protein CASSGALSSYNEQFF.

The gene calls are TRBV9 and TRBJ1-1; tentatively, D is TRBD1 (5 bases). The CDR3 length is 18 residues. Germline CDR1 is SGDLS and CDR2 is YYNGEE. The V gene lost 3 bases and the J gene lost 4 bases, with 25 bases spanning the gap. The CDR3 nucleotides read TGTGCCAGCAGCGGATTCAGGGTGAGTGGAAAAGGTGGCACTGAAGCTTTCTTT. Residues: CASSGFRVSGKGGTEAFF. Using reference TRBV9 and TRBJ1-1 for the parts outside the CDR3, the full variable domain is DSGVTQTPKHLITATGQRVTLRCSPRSGDLSVYWYQQSLDQGLQFLIQYYNGEERAKGNILERFSAQQFPDLHSELNLSSLELGDSALYFCASSGFRVSGKGGTEAFFGQGTRLTVV.

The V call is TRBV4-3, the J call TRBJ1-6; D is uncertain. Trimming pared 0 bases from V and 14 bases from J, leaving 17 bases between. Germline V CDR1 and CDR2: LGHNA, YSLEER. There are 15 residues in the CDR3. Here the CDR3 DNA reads TGCGCCAGCAGCCAAGAAGTAGGAGAGGCGAGGACCCTCCACTTT. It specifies CASSQEVGEARTLHF.